Listed below are T cell receptor beta chains from one sample, sequenced in a study of low-dose radiotherapy and immunotherapy resistance in tumors. TCRdb re-derived calls from the reads in MiXCR, one entry per CDR3 protein. This table holds approximately 42,000 distinct CDR3 sequences, 25% found once. This sample comprised PBMCs, obtained after low-dose radiotherapy plus immunotherapy. Receptor source: a male donor with prostate cancer. Both conserved end residues are part of each CDR3. A D gene is named only where the DNA matches it firmly. Size is stated for part of the rows, as once, few or many counts, or as a class when the clone is expanded.

TRBJ2-7 TRBV10-2 many - TGCGCCAGCAGAGCGGCAACCTACGAGCAGTACTTC CASRAATYEQYF
TRBJ2-2 TRBV2 many TRBD2 TGTGCCACCAATAGCGGGAGCGGCGCGGAGCTGTTTTTT CATNSGSGAELFF
TRBJ2-2 TRBV5-1 many - TGCGCCAGCAGCTTGGGCGGGAAGAACACCGGGGAGCTGTTTTTT CASSLGGKNTGELFF
TRBJ1-1 TRBV28 many - TGTGCCAGCAGTTCCCGGGACGGCCCCACTGAAGCTTTCTTT CASSSRDGPTEAFF
TRBJ1-5 TRBV5-1 medium-sized TRBD1 TGTGCCAGCAGCCAAGAGCTAACAGGGGGACAGCCCCAGCATTTT CASSQELTGGQPQHF
TRBJ2-3 TRBV11-3 many - TGTGCCAGCAGCCCCGCGGGGCCGGATACGCAGTATTTT CASSPAGPDTQYF
TRBJ2-7 TRBV6-6 few - TGTGCCAGCAGTGGGCCTTCCTACGAGCAGTACTTC CASSGPSYEQYF
TRBJ2-7 TRBV2 - TRBD1 TGTGCCAGCACCCCGGGACAGGGAACCTACGAGCAGTACTTC CASTPGQGTYEQYF
TRBJ2-7 TRBV20-1 many TRBD2 TGCAGTGCTCGCCTCCGACTAGCGGGAGGGTACTCGGTCGAGCAGTACTTC CSARLRLAGGYSVEQYF
TRBJ2-2 TRBV6-2/TRBV6-3 - - TGTGCCAGCACAGGGGTGGTAGGCGGGGAGCTGTTTTTT CASTGVVGGELFF
TRBJ1-6 TRBV6-2/TRBV6-3 - - TGTGCCAGCAGTTACACCCCCATTAACCCGGGGTCACCCCTCCACTTT CASSYTPINPGSPLHF
TRBJ2-3 TRBV4-1 - TRBD2 TGCGCCAGCAGCCAAGAGAGGCTAGCGGGCCTTACAGATACGCAGTATTTT CASSQERLAGLTDTQYF
TRBJ1-2 TRBV6-1 once - TGTGCCAGCAGTCAGCCGGGGGCCGACTACACCTTC CASSQPGADYTF
TRBJ1-2 TRBV6-2/TRBV6-3 many - TGTGCCAGCAGCGAGACTAGTAACTATGGCTACACCTTC CASSETSNYGYTF
TRBJ2-1 TRBV20-1 - TRBD1 TGCAGTGCTAGAGATACAGGGACAGGACGTCACAATGAGCAGTTCTTC CSARDTGTGRHNEQFF
TRBJ2-7 TRBV6-2/TRBV6-3 many TRBD2 TGTGCCAGCAGCCGTCCCGGGACTAGTAGGTACGAGCAGTACTTC CASSRPGTSRYEQYF
TRBJ2-3 TRBV3-1 many - TGTGCCAGCAGCCAAGATTTGGGGGACACAGATACGCAGTATTTT CASSQDLGDTDTQYF
TRBJ1-1 TRBV15 many - TGTGCCACCAGCAGAGATCCAACAGGGATGAACACTGAAGCTTTCTTT CATSRDPTGMNTEAFF
TRBJ1-1 TRBV5-1 - - TGCGCCAGCAGCTTTAGTGGGGTAAGGAACACTGAAGCTTTCTTT CASSFSGVRNTEAFF
TRBJ1-1 TRBV6-6 - - TGTGCCAGCAGTTACTCGACGGGCGGAACAGGGAGAAACACTGAAGCTTTCTTT CASSYSTGGTGRNTEAFF
TRBJ2-1 TRBV6-2/TRBV6-3 many TRBD2 TGTGCCAGCAGAGCTAGCGGGGGGCCTTACAATGAGCAGTTCTTC CASRASGGPYNEQFF
TRBJ1-1 TRBV7-2 - TRBD1 TGTGCCAGCAGCGCCACAGGGGCCACTGAAGCTTTCTTT CASSATGATEAFF
TRBJ1-4 TRBV2 many TRBD1 TGTGCCAGCAGAGTACAGGGGACTAATGAAAAACTGTTTTTT CASRVQGTNEKLFF
TRBJ1-1 TRBV6-4 many TRBD1 TGTGCCAGCAGTGACGGGACAGGGGGCACTGAAGCTTTCTTT CASSDGTGGTEAFF
TRBJ1-5 TRBV5-5 few - TGTGCCAGCAGCTTGTTCCCGAACGGGGATCAGCCCCAGCATTTT CASSLFPNGDQPQHF
TRBJ1-4 TRBV5-1 few TRBD1 TGCGCCAGCAGCTTGGGGACAGGGATATATGAAAAACTGTTTTTT CASSLGTGIYEKLFF
TRBJ2-7 TRBV28 many TRBD2 TGTGCCAGCAGTCCCGGCCGCTTATTCTCGGGAGGGCTTTACGAGCAGTACTTC CASSPGRLFSGGLYEQYF
TRBJ2-5 TRBV28 - - TGTGCCAGCAGCCGAGGGACAGCGGGAGAGACCCAGTACTTC CASSRGTAGETQYF
TRBJ2-1 TRBV5-1 many - TGCGCCAGCAGCTCCGTATCCCGGGGTGAGCAGTTCTTC CASSSVSRGEQFF